Below, one TCR beta chain is given with its context. Its antigen is unidentified. The data were obtained in a study of OX40 agonist ivuxolimab in advanced cancers. Whole-study results and caveats: Some nonresponders additionally presented with little normalized T-cell clonal expansion. Not determined was the antigen specificity of the expanded peripheral T cells.

V gave up 0 bases and J gave up 6 bases, with 14 bases separating them. CDR3 size: 15 residues. Germline V gives CDR1 SGHAT, CDR2 FQNNGV. Repertoires were generated with immunoSEQ multiplex PCR, while TCRdb's copy carries only in-frame clones and drops some. The sample shows roughly 89,000 clones, more than 80% of them seen only once. The chain employs TRBV11-2 and TRBJ1-2; the D gene is possibly TRBD1 (6 bases). The TCR originated in an adult with an advanced solid tumor such as melanoma, head and neck, liver or kidney cancer. Sequenced material: CD4+ or CD8+ T cells sorted from blood, taken in a trial of the OX40 agonist ivuxolimab. The CDR3 coding sequence is TGTGCCAGCAGCTTAGAAGTGACAGGAGATAATGGCTACACCTTC. Its translation is CASSLEVTGDNGYTF.